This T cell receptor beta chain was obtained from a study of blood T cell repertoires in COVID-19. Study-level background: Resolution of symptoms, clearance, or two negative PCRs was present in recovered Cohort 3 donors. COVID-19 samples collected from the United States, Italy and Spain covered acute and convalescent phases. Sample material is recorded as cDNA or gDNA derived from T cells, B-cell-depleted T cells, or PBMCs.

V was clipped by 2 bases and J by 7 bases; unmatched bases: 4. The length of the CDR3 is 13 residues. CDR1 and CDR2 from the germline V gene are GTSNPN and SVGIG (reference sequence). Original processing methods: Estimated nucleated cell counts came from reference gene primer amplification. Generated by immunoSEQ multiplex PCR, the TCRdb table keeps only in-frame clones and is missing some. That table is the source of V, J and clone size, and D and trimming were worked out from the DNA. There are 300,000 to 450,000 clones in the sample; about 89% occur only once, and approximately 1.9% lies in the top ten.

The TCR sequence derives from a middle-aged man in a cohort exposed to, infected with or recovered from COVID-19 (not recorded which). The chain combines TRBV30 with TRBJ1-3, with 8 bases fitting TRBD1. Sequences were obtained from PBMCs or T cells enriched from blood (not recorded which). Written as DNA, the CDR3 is TGTGCCTGGAGTACAGGGGGAAAGAACACCATATATTTT. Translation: CAWSTGGKNTIYF.